The TCR beta chain described here comes from a study of blood T cell repertoires in COVID-19. Turning to the study itself: Italy, Spain and the United States were the sources of the convalescent and acute COVID-19 samples. PBMCs, B-cell-depleted T cells, or T cells provided the cDNA or gDNA that made up the material.

Authors' processing steps: From reference gene primer amplification, estimates of nucleated cell counts were derived. Sequencing was performed with immunoSEQ multiplex PCR; in TCRdb, only in-frame clones are kept and a portion is missing. V, J and clone size reflect that table, while D and trimming were determined from the DNA. The sample includes about 220,000 clones, 80% to 85% seen only once; the top ten take roughly 2.3%. Sequences were obtained from peripheral blood. The receptor was derived from an older woman with acute or convalescent COVID-19.

DNA of the CDR3: TGTGCCAGCAGCTTCCAGGGCGCGTGGAATAACTATGGCTACACCTTC. Translating it yields CASSFQGAWNNYGYTF. The chain carries TRBV11-2 and TRBJ1-2, with TRBD1 as a possible D gene (5 bases). There are 16 residues in the CDR3. The V end was cut by 3 bases, the J end by 1 base, with 15 bases between. From germline, CDR1 is SGHAT and CDR2 FQNNGV.